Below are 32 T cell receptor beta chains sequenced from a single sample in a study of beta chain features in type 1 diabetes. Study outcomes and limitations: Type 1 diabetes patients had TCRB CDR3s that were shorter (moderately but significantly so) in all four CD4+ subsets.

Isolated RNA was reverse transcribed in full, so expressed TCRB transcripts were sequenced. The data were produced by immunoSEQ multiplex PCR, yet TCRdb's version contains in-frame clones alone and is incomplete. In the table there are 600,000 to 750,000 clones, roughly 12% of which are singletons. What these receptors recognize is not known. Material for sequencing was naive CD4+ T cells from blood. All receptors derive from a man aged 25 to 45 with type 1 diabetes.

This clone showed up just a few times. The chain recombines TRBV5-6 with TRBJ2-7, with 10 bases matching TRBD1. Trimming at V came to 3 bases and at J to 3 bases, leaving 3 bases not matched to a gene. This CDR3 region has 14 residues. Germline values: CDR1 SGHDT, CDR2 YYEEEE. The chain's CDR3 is CASSWGQGIYEQYF. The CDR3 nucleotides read TGTGCCAGCAGCTGGGGACAGGGGATCTACGAGCAGTACTTC.

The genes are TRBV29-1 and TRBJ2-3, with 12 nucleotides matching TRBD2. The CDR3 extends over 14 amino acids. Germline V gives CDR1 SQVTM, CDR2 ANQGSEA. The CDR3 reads CDAASGGAEDTQYF. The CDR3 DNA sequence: TGCGACGCCGCTAGCGGGGGGGCGGAAGATACGCAGTATTTT.

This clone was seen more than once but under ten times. CDR3 DNA: TGTGCCAGCAAAAAAGGGCTAGCGGGCAATGAGCAGTTCTTC. Residues: CASKKGLAGNEQFF. The chain has TRBV2 and TRBJ2-1, with 8 bases identical to TRBD2. This CDR3 is 14 amino acids long. The germline V gene encodes CDR1 SNHLY and CDR2 FYNNEI. Germline trimming cut 7 bases from V and 6 bases from J; bases unmatched to any gene: 8.

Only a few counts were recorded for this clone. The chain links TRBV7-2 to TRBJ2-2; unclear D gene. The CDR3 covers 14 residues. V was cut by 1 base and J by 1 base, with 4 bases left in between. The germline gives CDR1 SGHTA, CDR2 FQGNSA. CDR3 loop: CASSLVLNTGELFF. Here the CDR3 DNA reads TGTGCCAGCAGCTTAGTGCTGAACACCGGGGAGCTGTTTTTT.

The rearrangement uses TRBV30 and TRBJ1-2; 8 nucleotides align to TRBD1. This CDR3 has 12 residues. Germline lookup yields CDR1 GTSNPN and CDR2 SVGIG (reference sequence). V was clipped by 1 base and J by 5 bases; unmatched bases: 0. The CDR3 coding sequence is TGTGCCTGGAGTGGGACAGGGTATGGCTACACCTTC. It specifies CAWSGTGYGYTF.

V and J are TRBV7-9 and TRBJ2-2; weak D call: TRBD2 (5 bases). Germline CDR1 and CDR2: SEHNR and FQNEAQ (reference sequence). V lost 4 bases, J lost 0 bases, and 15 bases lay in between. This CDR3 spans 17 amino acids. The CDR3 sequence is CASSSLSEVSNTGELFF. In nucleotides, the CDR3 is TGTGCCAGCAGCTCCTTATCGGAGGTGTCGAACACCGGGGAGCTGTTTTTT. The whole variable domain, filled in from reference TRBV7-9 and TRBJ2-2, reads DTGVSQNPRHKITKRGQNVTFRCDPISEHNRLYWYRQTLGQGPEFLTYFQNEAQLEKSRLLSDRFSAERPKGSFSTLEIQRTEQGDSAMYLCASSSLSEVSNTGELFFGEGSRLTVL.

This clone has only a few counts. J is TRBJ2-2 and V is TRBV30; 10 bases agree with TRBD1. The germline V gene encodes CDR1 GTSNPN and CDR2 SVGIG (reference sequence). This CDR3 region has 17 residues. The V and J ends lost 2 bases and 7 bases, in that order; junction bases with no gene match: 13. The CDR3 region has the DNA TGTGCCTGGAGTTCCCGGGGACTCGGGACAGGGGTCGGGGAGCTGTTTTTT. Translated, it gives CAWSSRGLGTGVGELFF.

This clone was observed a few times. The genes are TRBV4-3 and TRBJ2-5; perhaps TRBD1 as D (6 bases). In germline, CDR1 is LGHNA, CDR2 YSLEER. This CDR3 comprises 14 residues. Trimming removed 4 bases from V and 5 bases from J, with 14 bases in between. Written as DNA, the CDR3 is TGCGCCAGCAGCCCAGGTGGGGGCGCGGAGACCCAGTACTTC. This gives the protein CASSPGGGAETQYF.

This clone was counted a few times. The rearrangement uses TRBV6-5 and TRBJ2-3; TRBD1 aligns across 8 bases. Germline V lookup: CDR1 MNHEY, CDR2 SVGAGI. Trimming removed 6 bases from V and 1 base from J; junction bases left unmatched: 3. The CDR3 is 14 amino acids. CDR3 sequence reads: CASRMTGGTDTQYF. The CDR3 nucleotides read TGTGCCAGCAGGATGACAGGGGGCACAGATACGCAGTATTTT.

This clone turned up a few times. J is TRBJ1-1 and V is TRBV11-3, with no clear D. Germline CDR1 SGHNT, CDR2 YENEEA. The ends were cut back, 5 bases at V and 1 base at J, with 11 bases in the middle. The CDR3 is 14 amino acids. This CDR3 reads CASSPSDGNTEAFF. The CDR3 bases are TGTGCCAGCAGCCCTTCCGACGGGAACACTGAAGCTTTCTTT. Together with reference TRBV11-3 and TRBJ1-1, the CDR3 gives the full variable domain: EAGVVQSPRYKIIEKKQPVAFWCNPISGHNTLYWYLQNLGQGPELLIRYENEEAVDDSQLPKDRFSAERLKGVDSTLKIQPAELGDSAVYLCASSPSDGNTEAFFGQGTRLTVV.

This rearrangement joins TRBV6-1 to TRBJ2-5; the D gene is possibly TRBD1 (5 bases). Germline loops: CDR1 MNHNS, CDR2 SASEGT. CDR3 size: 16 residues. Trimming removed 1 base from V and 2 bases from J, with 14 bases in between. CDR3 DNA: TGTGCCAGCAGTGAAGTGGCAGGGCTCGGGCAAGAGACCCAGTACTTC. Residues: CASSEVAGLGQETQYF.

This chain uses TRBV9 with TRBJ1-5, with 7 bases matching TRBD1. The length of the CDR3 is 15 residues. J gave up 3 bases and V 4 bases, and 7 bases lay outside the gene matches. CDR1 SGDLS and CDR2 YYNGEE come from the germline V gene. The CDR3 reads CASSYTGADNQPQHF. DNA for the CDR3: TGTGCCAGCAGCTACACAGGGGCCGACAATCAGCCCCAGCATTTT.

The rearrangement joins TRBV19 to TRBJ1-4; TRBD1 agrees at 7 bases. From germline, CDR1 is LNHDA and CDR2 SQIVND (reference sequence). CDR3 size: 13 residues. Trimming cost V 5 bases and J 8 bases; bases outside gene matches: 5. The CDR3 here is CASSPNRGEKLFF. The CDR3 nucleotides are TGTGCCAGTAGTCCCAACAGGGGCGAAAAACTGTTTTTT.

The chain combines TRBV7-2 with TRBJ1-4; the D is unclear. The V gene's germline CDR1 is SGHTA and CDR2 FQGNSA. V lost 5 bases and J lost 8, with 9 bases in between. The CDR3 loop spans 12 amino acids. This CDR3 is CASSLYSEKLFF. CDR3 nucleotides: TGTGCCAGCAGCCTGTACAGCGAAAAACTGTTTTTT.

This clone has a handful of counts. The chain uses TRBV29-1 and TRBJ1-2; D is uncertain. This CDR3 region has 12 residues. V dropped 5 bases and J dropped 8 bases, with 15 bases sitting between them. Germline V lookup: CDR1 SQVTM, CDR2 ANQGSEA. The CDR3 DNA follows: TGCAGCGTTCTGGGTTCGGCGGGAGGCTACACCTTC. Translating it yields CSVLGSAGGYTF.

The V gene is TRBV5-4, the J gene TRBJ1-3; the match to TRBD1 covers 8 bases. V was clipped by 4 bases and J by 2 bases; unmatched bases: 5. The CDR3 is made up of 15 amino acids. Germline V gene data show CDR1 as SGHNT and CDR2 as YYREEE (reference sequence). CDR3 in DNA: TGTGCCAGCAGCGCCGAGACAGGGGCTGGAAACACCATATATTTT. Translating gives CASSAETGAGNTIYF.

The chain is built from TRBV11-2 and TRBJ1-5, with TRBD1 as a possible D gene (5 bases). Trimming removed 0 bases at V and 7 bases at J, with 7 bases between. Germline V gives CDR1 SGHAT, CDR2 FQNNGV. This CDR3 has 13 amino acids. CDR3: CASSLEGAQPQHF. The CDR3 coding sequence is TGTGCCAGCAGCTTAGAAGGGGCGCAGCCCCAGCATTTT.

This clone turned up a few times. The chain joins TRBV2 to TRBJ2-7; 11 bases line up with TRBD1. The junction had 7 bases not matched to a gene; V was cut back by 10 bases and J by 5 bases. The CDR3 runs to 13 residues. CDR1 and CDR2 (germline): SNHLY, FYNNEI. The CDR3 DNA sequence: TGTGCCACCTCCGGGACAGGGGGGAACGAGCAGTACTTC. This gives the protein CATSGTGGNEQYF. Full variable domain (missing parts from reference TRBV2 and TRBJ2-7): EPEVTQTPSHQVTQMGQEVILRCVPISNHLYFYWYRQILGQKVEFLVSFYNNEISEKSEIFDDQFSVERPDGSNFTLKIRSTKLEDSAMYFCATSGTGGNEQYFGPGTRLTVT.

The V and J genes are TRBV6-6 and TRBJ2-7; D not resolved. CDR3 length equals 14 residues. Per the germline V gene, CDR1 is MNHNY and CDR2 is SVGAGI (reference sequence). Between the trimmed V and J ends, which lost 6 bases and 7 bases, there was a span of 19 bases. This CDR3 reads CASSASGPYGEQYF. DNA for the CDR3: TGTGCCAGCAGCGCCAGTGGGCCCTATGGGGAGCAGTACTTC.

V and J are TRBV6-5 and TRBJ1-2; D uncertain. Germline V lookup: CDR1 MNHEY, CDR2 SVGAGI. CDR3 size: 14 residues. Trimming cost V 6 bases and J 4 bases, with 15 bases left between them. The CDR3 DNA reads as TGTGCCAGCAGGCCGGGCGGCGGTGGCTATGGCTACACCTTC. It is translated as CASRPGGGGYGYTF.

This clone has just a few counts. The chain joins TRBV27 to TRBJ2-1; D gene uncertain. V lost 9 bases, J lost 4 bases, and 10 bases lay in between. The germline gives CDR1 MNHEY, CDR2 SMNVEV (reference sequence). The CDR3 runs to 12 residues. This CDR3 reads CARRSPYNEQFF. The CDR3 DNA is TGTGCCAGAAGGAGTCCATACAATGAGCAGTTCTTC.

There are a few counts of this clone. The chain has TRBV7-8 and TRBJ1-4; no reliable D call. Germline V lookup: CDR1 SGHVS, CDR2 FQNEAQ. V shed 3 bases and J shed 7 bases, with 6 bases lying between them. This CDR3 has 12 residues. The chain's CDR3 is CASSFAFEKLFF. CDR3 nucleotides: TGTGCCAGCAGCTTTGCGTTTGAAAAACTGTTTTTT.

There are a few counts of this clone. For the CDR3, the DNA is TGTGCCAGCAGTCTGACAGGGCCCTACGAGCAGTACTTC. It encodes CASSLTGPYEQYF. The chain links TRBV6-5 to TRBJ2-7; TRBD1 matches 7 bases. V trimming: 5 bases; J trimming: 2 bases; junction bases outside the gene matches: 3. This CDR3 has 13 amino acids. The germline V gene encodes CDR1 MNHEY and CDR2 SVGAGI.

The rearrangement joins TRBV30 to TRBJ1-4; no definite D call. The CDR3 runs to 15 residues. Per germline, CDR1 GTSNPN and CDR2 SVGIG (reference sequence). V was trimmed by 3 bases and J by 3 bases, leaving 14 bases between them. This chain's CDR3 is CAWSLTQAANEKLFF. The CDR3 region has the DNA TGTGCCTGGAGCTTAACCCAGGCGGCTAATGAAAAACTGTTTTTT.

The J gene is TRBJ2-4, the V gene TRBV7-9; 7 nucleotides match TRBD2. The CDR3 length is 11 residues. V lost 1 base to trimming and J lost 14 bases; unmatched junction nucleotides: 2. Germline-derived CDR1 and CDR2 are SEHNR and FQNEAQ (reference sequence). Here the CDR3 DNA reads TGTGCCAGCAGCTTAGGTGCGGGGGAGTACTTC. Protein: CASSLGAGEYF.

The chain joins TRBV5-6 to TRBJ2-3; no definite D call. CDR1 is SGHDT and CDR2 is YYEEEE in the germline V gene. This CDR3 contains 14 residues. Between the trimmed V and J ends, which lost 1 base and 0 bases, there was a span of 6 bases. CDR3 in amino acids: CASSLSRSTDTQYF. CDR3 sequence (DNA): TGTGCCAGCAGCTTGTCGCGGAGCACAGATACGCAGTATTTT. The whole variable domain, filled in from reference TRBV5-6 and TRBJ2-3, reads DAGVTQSPTHLIKTRGQQVTLRCSPKSGHDTVSWYQQALGQGPQFIFQYYEEEERQRGNFPDRFSGHQFPNYSSELNVNALLLGDSALYLCASSLSRSTDTQYFGPGTRLTVL.

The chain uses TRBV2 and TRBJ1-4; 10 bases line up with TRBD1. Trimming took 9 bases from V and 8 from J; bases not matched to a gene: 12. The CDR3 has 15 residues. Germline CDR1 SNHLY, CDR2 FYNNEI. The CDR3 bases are TGTGCCAGTCGGGACAGGGGACCTGTAAGGGAAAAACTGTTTTTT. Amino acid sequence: CASRDRGPVREKLFF.

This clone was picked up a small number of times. The DNA of the CDR3 is TGTGCCAGCAGTCACGGACAGGGGGGGATAAATGAGCAGTTCTTC. Encoded protein: CASSHGQGGINEQFF. V usage is TRBV11-1 and J usage is TRBJ2-1, with 10 positions matching TRBD1. Germline loops: CDR1 SGHAT, CDR2 FQDESV (reference sequence). This CDR3 spans 15 amino acids. After removal of 6 bases from V and 7 bases from J, the junction contained 9 bases not matched to a gene.

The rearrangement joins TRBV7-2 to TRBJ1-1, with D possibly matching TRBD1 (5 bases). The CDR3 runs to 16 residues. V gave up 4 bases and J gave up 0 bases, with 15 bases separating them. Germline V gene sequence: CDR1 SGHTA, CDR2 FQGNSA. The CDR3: CASSSRRGGLNTEAFF. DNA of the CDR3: TGTGCCAGCAGCTCCCGGCGGGGGGGACTGAACACTGAAGCTTTCTTT.

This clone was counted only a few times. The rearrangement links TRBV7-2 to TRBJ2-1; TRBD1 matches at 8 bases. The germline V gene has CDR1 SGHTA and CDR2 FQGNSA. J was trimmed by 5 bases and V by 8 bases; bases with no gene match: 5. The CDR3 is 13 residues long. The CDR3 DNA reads TGTGCCAGCGGAAAGGACAGGGACAATGAGCAGTTCTTC. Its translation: CASGKDRDNEQFF.

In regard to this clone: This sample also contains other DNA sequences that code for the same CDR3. The CDR3 reads CASSQAGQGAYEQYF. The CDR3 bases are TGTGCCAGCAGCCAAGCCGGACAGGGGGCCTACGAGCAGTACTTC. This chain joins TRBV4-2 and TRBJ2-7, with TRBD1 matching 10 bases. The CDR3 is 15 amino acids. Germline V lookup: CDR1 LGHNA, CDR2 YNFKEQ. The ends lost 1 base at V and 2 bases at J; junction bases unmatched: 2.

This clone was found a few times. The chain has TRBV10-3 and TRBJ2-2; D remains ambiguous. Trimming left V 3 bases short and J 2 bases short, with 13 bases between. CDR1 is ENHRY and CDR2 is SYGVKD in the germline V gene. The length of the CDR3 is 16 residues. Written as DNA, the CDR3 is TGTGCCATCAGTGAATGGTTGCTGTCCAACACCGGGGAGCTGTTTTTT. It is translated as CAISEWLLSNTGELFF.